The rows below give T cell receptor beta chains drawn from one sample of a study of CD8 T cells in ankylosing spondylitis. Each CDR3 protein is one row after TCRdb ran MiXCR on the 5' RACE reads. This sample has a few hundred thousand distinct CDR3 sequences, with about 10% found just once. Sequences were obtained from blood, either unsorted or a sorted T cell fraction (not recorded which). The receptors derive from a male donor with ankylosing spondylitis or in good health (not recorded which). CDR3s include the opening cysteine and the closing phenylalanine or tryptophan. The D gene is left open where the match is weak. Clone sizes are given selectively: once, few, many, or a class where the clone is expanded.

J gene	D gene	V gene	clone size	CDR3 protein	CDR3 DNA
TRBJ2-2	NA	TRBV20-1	once	CSAPEPFGGLTGELFF	TGCAGTGCGCCAGAACCCTTCGGAGGCCTAACCGGGGAGCTGTTTTTT
TRBJ1-2	TRBD1	TRBV7-2	many	CASSLDRGLGYTF	TGTGCCAGCAGCTTAGACAGGGGACTTGGCTACACCTTC
TRBJ2-1	NA	TRBV12-3/TRBV12-4	few	CASSFAGAGPNYYNEQFF	TGTGCCAGCAGTTTTGCCGGGGCGGGCCCGAATTATTACAATGAGCAGTTCTTC
TRBJ2-7	NA	TRBV5-1	many	CASSLADRGYEQYF	TGCGCCAGCAGCTTGGCCGATCGTGGCTACGAGCAGTACTTC
TRBJ2-7	NA	TRBV11-2	few	CASSFGPLYEQYF	TGTGCCAGCAGCTTCGGTCCCCTCTACGAGCAGTACTTC
TRBJ1-2	NA	TRBV12-3/TRBV12-4	few	CASSFPPGRGYTF	TGTGCCAGCAGTTTTCCCCCCGGAAGGGGCTACACCTTC
TRBJ2-5	NA	TRBV29-1	many	CRGRHFQETQYF	TGCAGAGGACGCCATTTCCAAGAGACCCAGTACTTC
TRBJ1-2	NA	TRBV12-3/TRBV12-4	many	CASSSGTFNYGYTF	TGTGCCAGCAGTTCCGGAACCTTTAACTATGGCTACACCTTC
TRBJ2-7	NA	TRBV18	few	CASSPGTPTDEQYF	TGTGCCAGCTCACCAGGGACGCCCACCGACGAGCAGTACTTC
TRBJ1-1	TRBD1	TRBV9	many	CASSVDPTGLNTEAFF	TGTGCCAGCAGCGTAGACCCGACAGGGTTGAACACTGAAGCTTTCTTT
TRBJ2-3	NA	TRBV10-2	many	CASSDSSRRSDTQYF	TGCGCCAGCAGTGACTCATCTAGGCGCTCAGATACGCAGTATTTT
TRBJ2-1	NA	TRBV7-9	many	CASSLKGNEQFF	TGTGCCAGCAGCTTGAAGGGGAATGAGCAGTTCTTC
TRBJ2-3	NA	TRBV7-9	NA	CASSAPLRERGTDTQYF	TGTGCCAGCAGCGCCCCGCTTCGGGAGAGGGGGACAGATACGCAGTATTTT
TRBJ2-3	NA	TRBV11-1	many	CASSLALRQDTQYF	TGTGCCAGCAGCTTAGCTTTACGGCAAGATACGCAGTATTTT
TRBJ2-3	TRBD2	TRBV20-1	many	CSAGSGATTDTQYF	TGCAGTGCTGGTAGCGGGGCTACCACAGATACGCAGTATTTT
TRBJ2-2	NA	TRBV11-2	many	CASSTATFVAGELFF	TGTGCCAGCAGCACAGCGACCTTCGTTGCCGGGGAGCTGTTTTTT
TRBJ2-2	TRBD2	TRBV7-2	many	CASSLWGGGELFF	TGTGCCAGCAGCTTATGGGGGGGCGGGGAGCTGTTTTTT
TRBJ1-1	NA	TRBV11-2	many	CASSLARGFEAFF	TGTGCCAGCAGCTTAGCGAGGGGCTTTGAAGCTTTCTTT
TRBJ2-3	NA	TRBV29-1	once	CSVEDLGLNTQYF	TGCAGCGTTGAAGATCTGGGGCTAAATACGCAGTATTTT
TRBJ2-3	NA	TRBV29-1	NA	CSVSLASDTQYF	TGCAGCGTCTCCCTAGCTTCAGATACGCAGTATTTT
TRBJ1-4	TRBD1	TRBV20-1	many	CSARLTGGRNEKLFF	TGCAGTGCTAGGTTGACAGGGGGGCGGAATGAAAAACTGTTTTTT
TRBJ1-3	NA	TRBV5-1	many	CASSLAGTVGGNTIYF	TGCGCCAGCAGCTTGGCCGGCACCGTCGGGGGAAACACCATATATTTT
TRBJ2-5	NA	TRBV5-1	many	CASSLGQSQGETQYF	TGCGCCAGCAGCTTGGGACAAAGCCAGGGAGAGACCCAGTACTTC
TRBJ2-7	TRBD1	TRBV11-1	NA	CASSFGPGTGGYEQYF	TGTGCCAGCAGCTTCGGCCCCGGGACAGGGGGCTACGAGCAGTACTTC
TRBJ1-3	NA	TRBV12-3/TRBV12-4	few	CASSLSSAGPGNTIYF	TGTGCCAGCAGTTTATCTTCGGCAGGGCCTGGAAACACCATATATTTT
TRBJ1-5	NA	TRBV6-1	NA	CASSPTNRLPNQPQHF	TGTGCCAGCAGTCCCACGAACAGGTTACCCAATCAGCCCCAGCATTTT
TRBJ2-3	TRBD2	TRBV5-1	many	CASSLAASGGVDTQYF	TGCGCCAGCAGCTTGGCGGCTAGCGGGGGAGTGGATACGCAGTATTTT
TRBJ2-5	TRBD1	TRBV20-1	many	CSARQGPGTQYF	TGCAGTGCGAGACAGGGGCCAGGGACCCAGTACTTC
TRBJ2-5	NA	TRBV27	many	CASSLVPFGVETQYF	TGTGCCAGCAGTTTAGTACCCTTTGGTGTGGAGACCCAGTACTTC
TRBJ1-1	NA	TRBV5-6	NA	CASSLGAAWNTEAFF	TGTGCCAGCAGCTTGGGGGCAGCCTGGAACACTGAAGCTTTCTTT
TRBJ2-1	TRBD2	TRBV7-2	NA	CASSRTSGGADNEQFF	TGTGCCAGCAGCAGGACTAGCGGGGGGGCCGACAATGAGCAGTTCTTC
TRBJ2-1	TRBD1	TRBV5-1	many	CASSLFLGQGMDEQFF	TGCGCCAGCAGCTTGTTTTTAGGACAGGGGATGGATGAGCAGTTCTTC
TRBJ2-3	NA	TRBV7-9	many	CASSLLTDTQYF	TGTGCCAGCAGCTTATTGACAGATACGCAGTATTTT
TRBJ2-5	NA	TRBV5-5	many	CASSSGWAQETQYF	TGTGCCAGCAGCTCCGGATGGGCACAAGAGACCCAGTACTTC
TRBJ2-5	TRBD1	TRBV18	few	CASSRQGPEETQYF	TGTGCCAGCTCACGACAGGGTCCGGAAGAGACCCAGTACTTC
TRBJ2-3	TRBD2	TRBV9	many	CASSLSVGRGGSSTDTQYF	TGTGCCAGCAGCTTATCTGTTGGGCGGGGGGGCTCTAGCACAGATACGCAGTATTTT
TRBJ2-2	TRBD2	TRBV3-1	few	CASSQDLAGSNTGELFF	TGTGCCAGCAGCCAGGACTTAGCGGGGTCGAACACCGGGGAGCTGTTTTTT
TRBJ2-3	TRBD2	TRBV29-1	many	CSVEEERGWGTDTQYF	TGCAGCGTTGAGGAAGAGCGGGGGTGGGGTACAGATACGCAGTATTTT
TRBJ2-5	NA	TRBV24-1	NA	CATSDRLTAQETQYF	TGTGCCACCAGTGACCGGTTGACGGCCCAAGAGACCCAGTACTTC
TRBJ2-3	NA	TRBV5-1	many	CASSLEQGPDTQYF	TGCGCCAGCAGCTTGGAACAGGGCCCAGATACGCAGTATTTT
TRBJ1-5	NA	TRBV6-2/TRBV6-3	NA	CASSQSRADNQPQHF	TGTGCCAGCAGCCAGTCGAGAGCAGACAATCAGCCCCAGCATTTT
TRBJ2-1	NA	TRBV20-1	many	CSPGSPNEQFF	TGCAGTCCAGGGAGCCCCAATGAGCAGTTCTTC
TRBJ1-5	NA	TRBV20-1	many	CSARDSADSNQPQHF	TGCAGTGCTAGAGATTCGGCGGATAGCAATCAGCCCCAGCATTTT
TRBJ2-3	NA	TRBV28	NA	CASSLPQFSTDTQYF	TGTGCCAGCAGTCTCCCCCAATTTAGCACAGATACGCAGTATTTT
TRBJ2-5	TRBD1	TRBV7-2	NA	CASSRRTGRGETQYF	TGTGCCAGCAGCCGTAGGACAGGGCGAGGAGAGACCCAGTACTTC
TRBJ2-1	NA	TRBV7-3	many	CASSLGASSYNEQFF	TGTGCCAGCAGTTTAGGGGCCAGCTCCTACAATGAGCAGTTCTTC
TRBJ2-1	TRBD1	TRBV24-1	many	CATSDPGQGDSNEQFF	TGTGCCACCAGTGACCCCGGACAGGGGGACTCTAATGAGCAGTTCTTC
TRBJ2-5	NA	TRBV12-3/TRBV12-4	many	CASSFGRGFQETQYF	TGTGCCAGCAGTTTCGGCCGTGGGTTCCAAGAGACCCAGTACTTC
TRBJ2-5	NA	TRBV11-2	NA	CASRRGSRETQYF	TGTGCCAGCAGGAGGGGGAGCAGGGAGACCCAGTACTTC
TRBJ2-4	NA	TRBV20-1	many	CSARGVLRDWENIQYF	TGCAGTGCTAGAGGGGTTCTCCGGGACTGGGAAAACATTCAGTACTTC
TRBJ2-3	NA	TRBV10-3	NA	CAISESGAGSTDTQYF	TGTGCCATCAGTGAGTCAGGGGCAGGCAGCACAGATACGCAGTATTTT